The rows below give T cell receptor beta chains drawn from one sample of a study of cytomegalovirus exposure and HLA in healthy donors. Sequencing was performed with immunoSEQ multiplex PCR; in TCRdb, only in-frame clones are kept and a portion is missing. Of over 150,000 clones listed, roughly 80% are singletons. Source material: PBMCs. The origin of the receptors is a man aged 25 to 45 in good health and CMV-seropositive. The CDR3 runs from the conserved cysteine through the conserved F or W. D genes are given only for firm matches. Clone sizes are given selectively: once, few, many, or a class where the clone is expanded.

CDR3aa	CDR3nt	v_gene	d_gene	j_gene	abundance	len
CASSLGPGGATEAFF	TGTGCCAGCAGCTTAGGCCCGGGGGGGGCGACCGAAGCTTTCTTT	TRBV11-2	.	TRBJ1-1	.	15
CASSSAVDRKETQYF	TGTGCCAGTAGTAGCGCCGTGGACAGAAAAGAGACCCAGTACTTC	TRBV19	.	TRBJ2-5	once	15
CASSLGRTGELFF	TGTGCCAGCAGCTTAGGTCGGACCGGGGAGCTGTTTTTT	TRBV7-6	.	TRBJ2-2	.	13
CASSPLAESYEQYF	TGTGCCAGCAGCCCACTAGCGGAGTCCTACGAGCAGTACTTC	TRBV27	TRBD2	TRBJ2-7	.	14
CATSRDLAGGLGNQPQHF	TGTGCCACCAGCAGAGATCTGGCAGGGGGGCTAGGCAATCAGCCCCAGCATTTT	TRBV15	TRBD1	TRBJ1-5	.	18
CASSIGRESSYEQYF	TGTGCCAGTAGTATAGGGAGGGAGAGCTCCTACGAGCAGTACTTC	TRBV19	.	TRBJ2-7	.	15
CASSSLGGGNYGYTF	TGTGCCAGCAGTTCGCTTGGGGGGGGCAACTATGGCTACACCTTC	TRBV27	.	TRBJ1-2	.	15
CASSSPPGVWEETQYF	TGTGCCAGCAGCTCCCCACCCGGGGTTTGGGAGGAGACCCAGTACTTC	TRBV7-9	.	TRBJ2-5	.	16
CASSSSGVDYNEQFF	TGTGCCAGCAGCTCGTCAGGGGTAGATTACAATGAGCAGTTCTTC	TRBV11-2	.	TRBJ2-1	.	15
CASSSGQGYGTEAFF	TGTGCCAGCAGTTCGGGACAGGGCTACGGCACTGAAGCTTTCTTT	TRBV27	TRBD1	TRBJ1-1	.	15
CASSQPGQGTYEQYF	TGCGCCAGCAGCCAACCGGGACAGGGAACCTACGAGCAGTACTTC	TRBV4-1	TRBD1	TRBJ2-7	.	15
CASSRVGGGDHQPQHF	TGTGCCAGCAGCCGAGTGGGGGGAGGTGATCATCAGCCCCAGCATTTT	TRBV28	.	TRBJ1-5	.	16
CASSLTGAPRNTEAFF	TGTGCCAGCAGCCTGACAGGGGCCCCTAGGAACACTGAAGCTTTCTTT	TRBV27	TRBD1	TRBJ1-1	.	16
CASSQRWLAGGQTQYF	TGCGCCAGCAGCCAACGATGGTTAGCGGGGGGGCAGACCCAGTACTTC	TRBV4-1	TRBD2	TRBJ2-5	few	16
CASSLSRTAYEQYF	TGTGCCAGCAGCTTATCCCGGACAGCCTACGAGCAGTACTTC	TRBV5-4	.	TRBJ2-7	.	14
CAWSPSERWTYEQYF	TGTGCCTGGAGTCCCTCGGAGCGGTGGACCTACGAGCAGTACTTC	TRBV30	.	TRBJ2-7	.	15
CSVDMDRSTDTQYF	TGCAGCGTTGACATGGACAGGAGCACAGATACGCAGTATTTT	TRBV29-1	TRBD1	TRBJ2-3	.	14
CASSPTQNNSPLHF	TGTGCCAGCAGCCCGACACAAAATAATTCACCCCTCCACTTT	TRBV5-4	.	TRBJ1-6	.	14
CASSQAGQGVYGYTF	TGCGCCAGCAGTCAGGCGGGACAGGGGGTCTATGGCTACACCTTC	TRBV4-1	TRBD1	TRBJ1-2	.	15
CATKSGTREADTQYF	TGTGCCACGAAATCCGGGACTAGGGAAGCAGATACGCAGTATTTT	TRBV10-3	TRBD2	TRBJ2-3	.	15
CASSVGAGASDTQYF	TGTGCCAGCAGCGTAGGGGCGGGAGCATCAGATACGCAGTATTTT	TRBV9	TRBD2	TRBJ2-3	.	15
CASSLGTGGGTEAFF	TGTGCCAGCAGCTTAGGGACAGGGGGTGGCACTGAAGCTTTCTTT	TRBV13	TRBD1	TRBJ1-1	.	15
CASSLRLVSGYNEQFF	TGTGCCAGCAGCTTACGGTTGGTTTCGGGTTACAATGAGCAGTTCTTC	TRBV13	.	TRBJ2-1	.	16
CASSDDRQRGNTIYF	TGTGCCAGCAGTGATGACAGGCAGCGAGGAAACACCATATATTTT	TRBV6-1	.	TRBJ1-3	few	15
CASSTRTRLETQYF	TGTGCCAGTAGTACTCGGACTAGGCTGGAGACCCAGTACTTC	TRBV19	TRBD2	TRBJ2-5	.	14
CASSLSLTGRLPGEKLFF	TGCGCCAGCAGCTTGAGTCTGACAGGGAGGCTACCGGGTGAAAAACTGTTTTTT	TRBV5-1	TRBD1	TRBJ1-4	.	18
CASSLVRGGRQGAGNTIYF	TGTGCCAGCAGCTTAGTTAGAGGGGGTAGGCAGGGTGCCGGAAACACCATATATTTT	TRBV13	.	TRBJ1-3	.	19
CASGLVIAFTEAFF	TGTGCTAGTGGTTTGGTAATCGCGTTCACTGAAGCTTTCTTT	TRBV12-5	.	TRBJ1-1	.	14
CASSPDMVLDYGYTF	TGTGCCAGCAGCCCGGACATGGTTTTGGACTATGGCTACACCTTC	TRBV11-3	.	TRBJ1-2	.	15
CASSARQGSTDTQYF	TGTGCCAGCAGCGCCAGACAGGGGAGCACAGATACGCAGTATTTT	TRBV7-9	TRBD1	TRBJ2-3	.	15
CASSPGFSYEQYF	TGCGCCAGCAGCCCGGGGTTCTCCTACGAGCAGTACTTC	TRBV4-1	.	TRBJ2-7	.	13
CASSSTSGTSYEQYF	TGTGCCAGCAGCTCGACTAGCGGGACGTCCTACGAGCAGTACTTC	TRBV25-1	TRBD2	TRBJ2-7	.	15
CASSIVGEKLFF	TGTGCCAGTAGTATAGTCGGGGAGAAACTGTTTTTT	TRBV19	.	TRBJ1-4	.	12
CASSVDSGSNTEAFF	TGTGCCAGCAGCGTAGACTCCGGGTCGAACACTGAAGCTTTCTTT	TRBV9	.	TRBJ1-1	.	15
CASTNRDPRNSPLHF	TGTGCCAGCACCAACAGGGACCCCCGTAATTCACCCCTCCACTTT	TRBV2	.	TRBJ1-6	.	15
CASSPVRTDNTGELFF	TGTGCCAGCTCACCGGTCAGGACAGACAACACCGGGGAGCTGTTTTTT	TRBV18	.	TRBJ2-2	.	16
CASSENGGADEQYF	TGCGCCAGCAGCGAAAACGGGGGGGCGGACGAGCAGTACTTC	TRBV4-1	TRBD2	TRBJ2-7	.	14
CASSPSEGNTIYF	TGCGCCAGCAGCCCCTCGGAGGGAAACACCATATATTTT	TRBV4-3	.	TRBJ1-3	few	13
CASSPPGGADEQYF	TGTGCCAGCAGCCCCCCGGGAGGGGCCGACGAGCAGTACTTC	TRBV5-5	TRBD2	TRBJ2-7	.	14
CASSLEGSYSNQPQHF	TGTGCCAGCAGCTTAGAGGGGTCTTATAGCAATCAGCCCCAGCATTTT	TRBV7-2	.	TRBJ1-5	.	16
CASRLGTSNEQFF	TGTGCCAGCAGACTCGGGACTTCCAATGAGCAGTTCTTC	TRBV28	.	TRBJ2-1	.	13